Below, one TCR beta chain is given with its context. The entry originates in a study of blood T cell repertoires in COVID-19. Study overall: COVID-19 samples collected from the United States, Italy and Spain covered acute and convalescent phases.

Some clones are missing from TCRdb's copy, which holds only in-frame ones; the method was immunoSEQ multiplex PCR. The sample has about 240,000 clones; roughly 83% are singletons. This receptor was taken from a woman aged 80 or older with acute or convalescent COVID-19. Sequences were obtained from peripheral blood.

CDR3 bases: TGCAGCGTTCGGCGGAATGAGAATTCACCCCTCCACTTT. Encoded protein: CSVRRNENSPLHF. V usage is TRBV29-1 and J usage is TRBJ1-6; no reliable D call. V was shortened by 5 bases and J by 7 bases, with 12 bases between the two germline ends. The CDR3 runs 13 residues. The V gene's germline CDR1 is SQVTM and CDR2 ANQGSEA.